A selection of T cell receptor beta chains follows, all from one sample in a study of cytomegalovirus exposure and HLA in healthy donors. Generated by immunoSEQ multiplex PCR, the TCRdb table keeps only in-frame clones and is missing some. In the table there are around 190,000 clones, around 80% of which are singletons. The material sequenced was PBMCs. Source of these receptors: a middle-aged man in good health and CMV-seropositive. Each CDR3 is given with its conserved first and last residue. D genes are given only for firm matches. Some rows have no size entry. The others give once, few or many, or a class for an expanded clone.

>TRBV18|NA|TRBD2|TRBJ2-1
CASSPPRGGLVGRDEQFF
TGTGCCAGCTCACCCCCCCGAGGGGGACTAGTAGGTCGCGATGAGCAGTTCTTC
>TRBV2|NA|TRBD1|TRBJ1-5
CASTGGNNQPQHF
TGTGCCAGTACAGGGGGCAACAATCAGCCCCAGCATTTT
>TRBV28|NA|NA|TRBJ1-5
CASSLYGQPQHF
TGTGCCAGCAGTTTATACGGTCAGCCCCAGCATTTT
>TRBV6-1|NA|TRBD1|TRBJ1-2
CASSEVRGGGGYGYTF
TGTGCCAGCAGTGAAGTCCGAGGGGGCGGCGGCTATGGCTACACCTTC
>TRBV6-1|few|TRBD2|TRBJ2-1
CASSSGRVAYNEQFF
TGTGCCAGCAGTTCCGGGAGGGTGGCCTACAATGAGCAGTTCTTC
>TRBV19|NA|NA|TRBJ1-2
CASSISQGRTNYGYTF
TGTGCCAGTAGTATAAGTCAGGGTAGGACCAACTATGGCTACACCTTC
>TRBV7-2|NA|NA|TRBJ1-5
CASSLVGRGGSNQPQHF
TGTGCCAGCAGCTTAGTTGGACGGGGTGGAAGCAATCAGCCCCAGCATTTT
>TRBV7-9|NA|NA|TRBJ1-5
CASSVGQRQPQHF
TGTGCCAGCAGCGTCGGACAGAGACAGCCCCAGCATTTT
>TRBV10-2|NA|NA|TRBJ1-1
CASSVGEVTEAFF
TGCGCCAGCAGTGTCGGGGAGGTCACTGAAGCTTTCTTT
>TRBV5-4|once|TRBD1|TRBJ1-1
CASSLPGGNTEAFF
TGTGCCAGCAGCTTGCCAGGGGGGAACACTGAAGCTTTCTTT
>TRBV14|NA|NA|TRBJ2-7
CASSQDPRYEQYF
TGTGCCAGCAGCCAAGACCCCAGGTACGAGCAGTACTTC
>TRBV6-1|NA|TRBD1|TRBJ1-1
CASSDRGRGGEAFF
TGTGCCAGCAGCGACAGGGGGCGCGGGGGGGAAGCTTTCTTT
>TRBV30|NA|TRBD2|TRBJ2-5
CAGRSGGRETQYF
TGTGCCGGACGTAGCGGGGGACGAGAGACCCAGTACTTC
>TRBV27|NA|TRBD1|TRBJ1-1
CASTLTGGTEAFF
TGTGCCAGCACCCTAACAGGGGGCACTGAAGCTTTCTTT
>TRBV25-1|NA|NA|TRBJ2-1
CASSAMDKDEQFF
TGTGCCAGCAGTGCTATGGACAAAGATGAGCAGTTCTTC
>TRBV7-2|NA|TRBD1|TRBJ2-7
CASRGRDRSYEQYF
TGTGCCAGCAGGGGCCGGGACAGAAGCTACGAGCAGTACTTC
>TRBV7-9|NA|TRBD1|TRBJ1-2
CSSSSTGQGLNYGYTF
TGTTCCAGCAGCTCAACGGGACAGGGCCTTAACTATGGCTACACCTTC
>TRBV2|NA|TRBD2|TRBJ2-7
CASSEGLAYEQYF
TGTGCCAGCAGTGAGGGACTAGCGTACGAGCAGTACTTC
>TRBV27|NA|NA|TRBJ1-2
CATRRGGAEGYTF
TGTGCCACCCGTAGGGGGGGCGCGGAGGGCTACACCTTC
>TRBV2|NA|NA|TRBJ2-5
CASRKAEDSRETQYF
TGTGCCAGCAGGAAAGCAGAGGACAGTCGAGAGACCCAGTACTTC
>TRBV7-2|few|NA|TRBJ2-3
CASSTRGDTQYF
TGTGCCAGCAGCACTAGAGGAGATACGCAGTATTTT
>TRBV6-5|NA|TRBD1|TRBJ2-2
CASSYAGQDTGELFF
TGTGCCAGCAGTTACGCCGGACAGGACACCGGGGAGCTGTTTTTT
>TRBV2|NA|NA|TRBJ1-1
CASSEDLGTEAFF
TGTGCCAGCAGTGAAGATCTAGGCACTGAAGCTTTCTTT
>TRBV19|NA|NA|TRBJ2-7
CASATGEVHYEQYF
TGTGCCAGTGCAACCGGGGAGGTTCACTACGAGCAGTACTTC
>TRBV9|NA|TRBD1|TRBJ2-7
CASSPWDRGSYEQYF
TGTGCCAGCAGCCCCTGGGACAGGGGGTCCTACGAGCAGTACTTC
>TRBV5-8|NA|NA|TRBJ1-3
CASSLSGQRNTIYF
TGTGCCAGCAGCCTTTCAGGGCAAAGAAACACCATATATTTT
>TRBV5-5|NA|TRBD2|TRBJ2-3
CASSFGGSSTDTQYF
TGTGCCAGCAGCTTCGGCGGGAGTTCCACAGATACGCAGTATTTT
>TRBV6-5|NA|NA|TRBJ2-2
CASTPTPANTGELFF
TGTGCCAGCACCCCGACACCCGCGAACACCGGGGAGCTGTTTTTT
>TRBV5-4|NA|TRBD1|TRBJ1-2
CASSAPGQAYGYTF
TGTGCCAGCAGCGCTCCGGGACAGGCCTATGGCTACACCTTC
>TRBV5-1|NA|TRBD1|TRBJ2-7
CASSPGQITYEQYF
TGCGCCAGCAGCCCGGGACAGATAACCTACGAGCAGTACTTC
>TRBV19|NA|TRBD2|TRBJ2-7
CASSTGRLAGSYEQYF
TGTGCCAGTAGCACCGGGCGACTAGCGGGATCCTACGAGCAGTACTTC
>TRBV7-2|NA|TRBD1|TRBJ2-1
CASSLAGGDFNEQFF
TGTGCCAGCAGCTTAGCAGGGGGCGATTTCAATGAGCAGTTCTTC
>TRBV6-1|NA|TRBD1|TRBJ2-7
CASSVETGGGYEQYF
TGTGCCAGCAGTGTCGAGACAGGGGGCGGTTACGAGCAGTACTTC
>TRBV5-1|NA|TRBD1|TRBJ1-2
CASSPDRGGYTF
TGCGCCAGCAGCCCTGACAGGGGAGGCTACACCTTC
>TRBV5-6|once|TRBD1|TRBJ2-7
CASSLKPGTERTYEQYF
TGTGCCAGCAGCCTCAAACCCGGGACAGAGAGAACCTACGAGCAGTACTTC
>TRBV5-1|NA|TRBD1|TRBJ2-5
CASRRGQVQETQYF
TGCGCCAGTCGACGGGGACAGGTGCAAGAGACCCAGTACTTC
>TRBV29-1|NA|NA|TRBJ2-7
CSVAGTGGGYEQYF
TGCAGCGTGGCCGGTACAGGGGGGGGTTACGAGCAGTACTTC
>TRBV7-7|NA|NA|TRBJ2-1
CASSLEVGSNNEQFF
TGTGCTAGCAGCTTAGAGGTCGGGAGCAACAATGAGCAGTTCTTC
>TRBV6-5|few|NA|TRBJ1-4
CASSYLGATGEKLFF
TGTGCCAGCAGTTACTTGGGGGCGACGGGTGAAAAACTGTTTTTT
>TRBV9|NA|NA|TRBJ2-6
CASSVTDRNPLYVLTF
TGTGCCAGCAGCGTAACTGACAGGAACCCTCTATACGTCCTGACTTTC
>TRBV4-1|few|NA|TRBJ1-1
CASTETGQSNTEAFF
TGCGCCAGCACCGAGACGGGACAATCGAACACTGAAGCTTTCTTT
>TRBV28|NA|NA|TRBJ2-7
CASSDSTMDYEQYF
TGTGCCAGCAGCGACAGTACTATGGACTACGAGCAGTACTTC
>TRBV7-2|NA|TRBD1|TRBJ1-1
CASSQYRGRTTEAFF
TGTGCCAGCAGCCAATACAGGGGAAGGACCACTGAAGCTTTCTTT
>TRBV6-5|NA|TRBD1|TRBJ2-1
CASSETGNEQFF
TGTGCCAGCAGTGAGACAGGGAATGAGCAGTTCTTC
>TRBV5-1|NA|NA|TRBJ1-1
CASTARGTNTEAFF
TGCGCCAGCACTGCTAGGGGGACGAACACTGAAGCTTTCTTT
>TRBV27|NA|NA|TRBJ1-5
CASRPETGSNQPQHF
TGTGCCAGCAGACCAGAAACCGGGAGTAATCAGCCCCAGCATTTT
>TRBV28|NA|NA|TRBJ2-4
CASRTSKNIQYF
TGTGCCAGCCGCACGAGTAAAAACATTCAGTACTTC
>TRBV7-9|NA|NA|TRBJ1-1
CASSQVAANTEAFF
TGTGCCAGCAGCCAGGTGGCAGCGAACACTGAAGCTTTCTTT
>TRBV29-1|NA|NA|TRBJ2-5
CSVSQGQETQYF
TGCAGCGTCTCTCAGGGCCAAGAGACCCAGTACTTC
>TRBV28|NA|TRBD2|TRBJ2-7
CASSSPGLAGPYEQYF
TGTGCCAGCAGTTCCCCGGGACTAGCGGGACCCTACGAGCAGTACTTC
>TRBV11-2|NA|NA|TRBJ2-7
CASSSPAGRYEQYF
TGTGCCAGCAGTTCACCGGCGGGGCGATACGAGCAGTACTTC
>TRBV5-1|few|TRBD2|TRBJ2-5
CASVPGPSGIGETQYF
TGCGCCAGCGTACCTGGGCCTAGCGGGATAGGGGAGACCCAGTACTTC
>TRBV27|NA|TRBD1|TRBJ1-5
CASSHRQGNQPQHF
TGTGCCAGCAGTCATCGACAGGGAAATCAGCCCCAGCATTTT
>TRBV7-6|NA|NA|TRBJ1-5
CASSLGLGRPQHF
TGTGCCAGCAGCCTAGGATTGGGGAGACCCCAGCATTTT